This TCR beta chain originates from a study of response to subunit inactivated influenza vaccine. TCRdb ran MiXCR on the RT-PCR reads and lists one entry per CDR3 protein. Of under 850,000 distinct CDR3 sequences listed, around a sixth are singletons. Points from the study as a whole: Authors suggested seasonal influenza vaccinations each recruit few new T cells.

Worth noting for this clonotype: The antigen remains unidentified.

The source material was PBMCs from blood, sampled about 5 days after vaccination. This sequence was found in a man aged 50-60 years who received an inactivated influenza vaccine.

This CDR3 reads CSAGPPSGTGELFF. The CDR3 nucleotides read TGCAGTGCTGGTCCGCCCAGCGGAACCGGGGAGCTGTTTTTT. This sequence joins TRBV20-1 and TRBJ2-2; TRBD2 might be the D (5 bases). Germline values: CDR1 DFQATT, CDR2 SNEGSKA (reference sequence). The V and J ends lost 5 bases and 5 bases respectively, with 15 bases between them. This CDR3 is 14 amino acids long.